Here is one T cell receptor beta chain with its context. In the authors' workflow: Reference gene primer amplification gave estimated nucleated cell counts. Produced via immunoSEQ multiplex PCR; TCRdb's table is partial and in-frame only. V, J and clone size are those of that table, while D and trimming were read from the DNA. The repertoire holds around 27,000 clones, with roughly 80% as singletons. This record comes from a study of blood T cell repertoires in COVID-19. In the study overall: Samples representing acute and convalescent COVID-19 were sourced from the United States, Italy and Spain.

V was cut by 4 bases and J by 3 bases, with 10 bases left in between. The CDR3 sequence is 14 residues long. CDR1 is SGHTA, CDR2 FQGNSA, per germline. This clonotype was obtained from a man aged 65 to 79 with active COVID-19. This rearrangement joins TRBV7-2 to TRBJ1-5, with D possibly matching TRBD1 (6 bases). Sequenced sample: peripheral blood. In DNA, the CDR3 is TGTGCCAGCAGCTCCCGACAGGACAATCAGCCCCAGCATTTT. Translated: CASSSRQDNQPQHF.